This T cell receptor (beta chain) stems from a study of OX40 agonist ivuxolimab in advanced cancers. At the level of the study: Ivuxolimab is a fully human IgG2 antibody that activates OX40 (CD134). Every patient in dose escalation had hepatocellular carcinoma, melanoma, renal cell or head and neck cancer.

Clones were sequenced by immunoSEQ multiplex PCR, and TCRdb holds only the in-frame ones, with some missing. The sample shows under 200,000 clones, 85% to 95% of them seen only once. V lost 0 bases, J lost 8 bases, and 16 bases lay in between. The CDR3 spans 16 residues. CDR1 is LGHNA, CDR2 YSLEER, per germline. The origin of this receptor is an adult with an advanced solid tumor such as melanoma, head and neck, liver or kidney cancer. The rearrangement joins TRBV4-3 to TRBJ1-4; tentative D call: TRBD1 (6 bases). This specimen consisted of CD4+ or CD8+ T cells sorted from blood, obtained in a trial of the OX40 agonist ivuxolimab. This CDR3 reads CASSQDQPGAIEKLFF. In DNA form, the CDR3 reads TGCGCCAGCAGCCAAGATCAACCGGGGGCGATCGAAAAACTGTTTTTT.